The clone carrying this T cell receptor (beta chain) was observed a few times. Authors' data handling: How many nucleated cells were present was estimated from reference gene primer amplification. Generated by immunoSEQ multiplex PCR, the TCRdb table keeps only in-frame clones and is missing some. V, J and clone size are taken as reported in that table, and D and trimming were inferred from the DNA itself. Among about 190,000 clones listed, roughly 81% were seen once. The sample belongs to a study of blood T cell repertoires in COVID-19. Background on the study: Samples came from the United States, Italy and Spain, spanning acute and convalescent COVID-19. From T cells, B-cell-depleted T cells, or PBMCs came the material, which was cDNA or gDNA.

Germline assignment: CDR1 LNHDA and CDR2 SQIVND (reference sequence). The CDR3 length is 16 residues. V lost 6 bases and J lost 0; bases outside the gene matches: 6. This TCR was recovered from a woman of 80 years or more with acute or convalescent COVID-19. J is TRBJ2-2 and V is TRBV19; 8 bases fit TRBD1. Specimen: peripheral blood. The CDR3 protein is CASRKTGGTNTGELFF. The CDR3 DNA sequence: TGTGCCAGTAGAAAAACAGGGGGGACGAACACCGGGGAGCTGTTTTTT.